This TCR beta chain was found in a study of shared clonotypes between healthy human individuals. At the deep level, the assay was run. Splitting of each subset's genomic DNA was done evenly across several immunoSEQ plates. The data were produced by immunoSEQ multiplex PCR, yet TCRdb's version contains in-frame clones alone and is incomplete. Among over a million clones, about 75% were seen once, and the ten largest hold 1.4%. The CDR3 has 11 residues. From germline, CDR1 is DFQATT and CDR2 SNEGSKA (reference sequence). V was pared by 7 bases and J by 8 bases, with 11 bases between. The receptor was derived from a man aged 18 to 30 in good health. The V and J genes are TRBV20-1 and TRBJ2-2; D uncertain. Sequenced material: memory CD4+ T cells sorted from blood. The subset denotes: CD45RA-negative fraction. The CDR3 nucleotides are TGCAGTGTCAACAACCGGGGGGAGCTGTTTTTT. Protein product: CSVNNRGELFF.